This T cell receptor (beta chain) was identified in a study of early T cells in non-severe SARS-CoV-2 infection. Study at large: Sequencing input comprised bulk RNA from unsorted whole blood; chain pairing was not available.

Germline-derived CDR1 and CDR2 are MNHEY and SVGAGI. Trimming stripped 2 bases from V and 11 bases from J, with 9 bases between. This CDR3 spans 11 amino acids. Tagging with unique molecular identifiers was applied to individual cDNA molecules. Each CDR3 protein is one row after TCRdb ran MiXCR on the 5' RACE reads. The table shows 65,000 to 85,000 distinct CDR3 sequences, with over 10% occurring only once. General study findings and limits: Database matching using VDJdb favored anti-spike CD8 responses, with private and CD4 specificities left missing.

As for this clonotype: What it binds is unknown.

The chain uses TRBV6-5 and TRBJ1-1; D gene ambiguous. The sequenced sample consisted of whole blood. The sequence was obtained from an adult who was a healthcare worker with PCR-confirmed SARS-CoV-2 infection or an uninfected control (not recorded which). As DNA, the CDR3 is TGTGCCAGCAGTTACGGGAGACTGGCTTTCTTT. Protein product: CASSYGRLAFF.